This TCR beta chain was found in a study of T cell clusters in autoimmune cytopenias. TRB amplification used approximately 250 ng of peripheral blood genomic DNA. TRB rearrangements were amplified by touch-down multiplex PCR with mixed TRB-A/B primers. From its re-call of the multiplex PCR reads, TCRdb lists each CDR3 protein once, without DNA. The sample holds some 4,000 distinct CDR3 sequences. Germline V gives CDR1 SNHLY, CDR2 FYNNEI. The CDR3 contains 15 residues. These data were also reused for a study on T cell repertoires in aging, cancer and after chemotherapy.

The sample taken for sequencing was peripheral blood. The genes are TRBV2 and TRBJ2-6; the TCRdb call, TRBD2, lacks DNA for checking. The sequence was obtained from a human donor in good health. The CDR3 reads CASRGGLSGANVLTF.